Below are 23 T cell receptor beta chains sequenced from a single sample in a study of shared clonotypes between healthy human individuals. Clones were sequenced by immunoSEQ multiplex PCR, and TCRdb holds only the in-frame ones, with some missing. The data show some 1,900,000 clones, with approximately 94% seen just once and roughly 1% held by the top ten. Naive CD8 cells lacked CD45RO, underwent positive selection for CCR7 and left out terminally differentiated effector memory CD45RA+ cells. The sample consisted of naive CD8+ T cells sorted from blood. The source of these receptors is a man aged 18 to 30 in good health.

This sequence joins TRBV28 and TRBJ1-1; weak D call: TRBD1 (5 bases). This CDR3 contains 15 residues. Trimming removed 0 bases at V and 7 bases at J, with 15 bases between. The germline gives CDR1 MDHEN, CDR2 SYDVKM. This CDR3 reads CASSLWAGLKDEAFF. In DNA form, the CDR3 reads TGTGCCAGCAGTTTATGGGCGGGACTTAAGGATGAAGCTTTCTTT.

The chain employs TRBV4-1 and TRBJ1-1; TRBD1 agrees at 9 bases. There are 16 residues in the CDR3. With V trimmed by 3 bases and J by 6 bases, 11 bases remained unmatched. Germline V gene sequence: CDR1 MGHRA, CDR2 YSYEKL. The CDR3 reads CASSHIPGQGIPEAFF. DNA of the CDR3: TGCGCCAGCAGCCATATCCCGGGACAGGGTATCCCTGAAGCTTTCTTT.

The chain has TRBV2 and TRBJ1-1, with D tentatively TRBD1 (5 bases). The CDR3 extends over 13 amino acids. Germline V gives CDR1 SNHLY, CDR2 FYNNEI. V lost 0 bases, J lost 10 bases, and 12 bases lay in between. Here the CDR3 reads CASSEATGEGAFF. CDR3 sequence (DNA): TGTGCCAGCAGTGAAGCAACGGGGGAAGGAGCTTTCTTT.

J is TRBJ2-1 and V is TRBV20-1; 8 nucleotides match TRBD1. The CDR3 contains 11 residues. Germline-derived CDR1 and CDR2 are DFQATT and SNEGSKA (reference sequence). Losses at the gene ends were 5 bases for V and 11 bases for J; bases not matched to a gene: 5. This CDR3 reads CSAQGALQQFF. The CDR3 coding sequence is TGCAGTGCTCAGGGGGCACTTCAGCAGTTCTTC.

V usage is TRBV5-8 and J usage is TRBJ1-6; a possible D gene is TRBD1 (5 bases). Per the germline V gene, CDR1 is SGHTS and CDR2 is YDEGEE. The CDR3 spans 15 residues. Trimming took 4 bases from V and 9 from J, leaving 17 bases between them. CDR3 in amino acids: CASSASRGIGSPLHF. The CDR3, as DNA: TGTGCCAGCAGCGCATCACGGGGCATCGGTTCACCCCTCCACTTT.

This clone is a singleton in its sample. This chain links TRBV2 with TRBJ2-5, with D possibly matching TRBD2 (8 bases). With 6 bases removed from V and 3 bases from J, the gap between germline ends came to 20 bases. The CDR3 totals 16 residues. The germline gives CDR1 SNHLY, CDR2 FYNNEI. CDR3 bases: TGTGCCAGCAGCGACCCACAGGGGCGGGGGGAAGAGACCCAGTACTTC. Amino acid sequence: CASSDPQGRGEETQYF. The full variable domain, in which reference TRBV2 and TRBJ2-5 provide the parts outside the CDR3, is EPEVTQTPSHQVTQMGQEVILRCVPISNHLYFYWYRQILGQKVEFLVSFYNNEISEKSEIFDDQFSVERPDGSNFTLKIRSTKLEDSAMYFCASSDPQGRGEETQYFGPGTRLLVL.

The chain is built from TRBV6-1 and TRBJ2-1, with TRBD2 identical over 7 bases. CDR3 length equals 14 residues. The V gene's germline CDR1 is MNHNS and CDR2 SASEGT. V trimming: 3 bases; J trimming: 6 bases; junction bases outside the gene matches: 5. The CDR3 sequence: CASSELTSFNEQFF. The CDR3 nucleotides read TGTGCCAGCAGTGAGCTGACTAGCTTCAATGAGCAGTTCTTC.

The chain links TRBV6-1 to TRBJ2-7, with D perhaps TRBD2 (6 bases). CDR1 and CDR2 (germline): MNHNS, SASEGT. This CDR3 has 12 residues. V dropped 5 bases and J dropped 3 bases, with 8 bases sitting between them. This CDR3 reads CASSSDYYEQYF. DNA for the CDR3: TGTGCCAGCAGTTCGGACTACTACGAGCAGTACTTC.

This chain links TRBV7-2 with TRBJ2-2, with 7 bases matching TRBD2. Trimming cost V 5 bases and J 4 bases; bases outside gene matches: 7. CDR1 and CDR2 from the germline V gene are SGHTA and FQGNSA. The CDR3 totals 15 residues. In DNA, the CDR3 is TGTGCCAGCAGCCCTTTTGGGGGGGGCACCGGGGAGCTGTTTTTT. Translated, it gives CASSPFGGGTGELFF.

CDR3 DNA: TGTGCCAGCAGCTTAGAGGGGACCGTCTATGGCTACACCTTC. As protein: CASSLEGTVYGYTF. The V call is TRBV11-1, the J call TRBJ1-2; possibly TRBD1 for D (5 bases). Germline V gene lookup returns CDR1 SGHAT and CDR2 FQDESV (reference sequence). Trimming cost V 1 base and J 4 bases, with 10 bases left between them. The CDR3 is 14 residues long.

This clone showed up just once. Other DNA sequences in the sample encode the same CDR3. J is TRBJ2-7 and V is TRBV19; D is unclear. Deletions cut 1 base from V and 0 bases from J, with 10 bases between. Per germline, CDR1 LNHDA and CDR2 SQIVND (reference sequence). The length of the CDR3 is 15 residues. The CDR3: CASSIGGRHSYEQYF. DNA of the CDR3: TGTGCCAGTAGTATAGGTGGCAGGCACTCCTACGAGCAGTACTTC. The complete variable domain, with remaining parts taken from reference TRBV19 and TRBJ2-7, reads DGGITQSPKYLFRKEGQNVTLSCEQNLNHDAMYWYRQDPGQGLRLIYYSQIVNDFQKGDIAEGYSVSREKKESFPLTVTSAQKNPTAFYLCASSIGGRHSYEQYFGPGTRLTVT.

The V gene is TRBV30, the J gene TRBJ1-2; the D gene is possibly TRBD1 (5 bases). The CDR3 contains 16 residues. The germline V gene has CDR1 GTSNPN and CDR2 SVGIG (reference sequence). Between the trimmed V and J ends, which lost 0 bases and 7 bases, there was a span of 21 bases. The CDR3 nucleotides are TGTGCCTGGAGTGTTGCGATTTCCGGGGGAGGAGGTGGCTACACCTTC. This sequence encodes CAWSVAISGGGGGYTF.

This clone has more than one count but fewer than ten. The rearrangement links TRBV4-1 to TRBJ1-5, with 7 bases identical to TRBD1. The CDR3 extends over 14 amino acids. Germline-derived CDR1 and CDR2 are MGHRA and YSYEKL. Germline trimming cut 6 bases from V and 3 bases from J; bases unmatched to any gene: 5. The CDR3 bases are TGCGCCAGCAGTCTAGGACAGGTCAATCAGCCCCAGCATTTT. It translates to CASSLGQVNQPQHF.

The chain is built from TRBV4-1 and TRBJ1-1; D is unclear. CDR1 and CDR2 (germline): MGHRA, YSYEKL. V lost 4 bases and J lost 0, with 15 bases in between. The CDR3 is made up of 16 amino acids. The CDR3 reads CASSPSLGLVNTEAFF. CDR3 DNA sequence: TGCGCCAGCAGCCCATCCCTCGGACTAGTGAACACTGAAGCTTTCTTT.

For this clone: In the same sample, other DNA sequences code for this CDR3. The chain has TRBV9 and TRBJ2-6; unclear D gene. V gave up 0 bases and J gave up 4 bases, with 8 bases separating them. From germline, CDR1 is SGDLS and CDR2 YYNGEE. The CDR3 consists of 15 residues. Written as DNA, the CDR3 is TGTGCCAGCAGCGTAGCCGGCTTCGGGGCCAACGTCCTGACTTTC. It specifies CASSVAGFGANVLTF.

This clone was found once. This chain joins TRBV11-2 and TRBJ2-7; 8 bases are shared with TRBD2. Germline CDR1 and CDR2: SGHAT and FQNNGV. The J segment lost 4 bases and the V segment lost 1 base, leaving 3 bases of the junction unmatched. This CDR3 has 14 residues. Here the CDR3 reads CASSLVRGGYEQYF. The CDR3 DNA is TGTGCCAGCAGCTTAGTCCGGGGGGGATACGAGCAGTACTTC. The variable domain in full, completed from reference TRBV11-2 and TRBJ2-7, reads EAGVAQSPRYKIIEKRQSVAFWCNPISGHATLYWYQQILGQGPKLLIQFQNNGVVDDSQLPKDRFSAERLKGVDSTLKIQPAKLEDSAVYLCASSLVRGGYEQYFGPGTRLTVT.

The chain uses TRBV27 and TRBJ2-4; the match to TRBD2 covers 10 bases. The germline V gene has CDR1 MNHEY and CDR2 SMNVEV (reference sequence). The CDR3 extends over 14 amino acids. The junction had 4 bases not matched to a gene; V was cut back by 4 bases and J by 7 bases. The CDR3 reads CASSWDSGRNIQYF. The CDR3 nucleotides read TGTGCCAGCAGTTGGGATAGCGGGAGGAACATTCAGTACTTC.

V and J are TRBV5-1 and TRBJ2-7; either TRBD1 or TRBD2 may fit D (5 bases each). The CDR3 is 15 residues long. Germline V gives CDR1 SGHRS, CDR2 YFSETQ. V was trimmed by 4 bases and J by 1 base, leaving 15 bases between them. CDR3 in amino acids: CASSVSGTASYEQYF. CDR3 coding DNA: TGCGCCAGCAGCGTATCCGGGACGGCTTCCTACGAGCAGTACTTC.

V usage is TRBV28 and J usage is TRBJ1-2; 8 positions agree with TRBD1. V lost 5 bases, J lost 4 bases, and 15 bases stayed unmatched. CDR1 is MDHEN, CDR2 SYDVKM, per germline. CDR3 length: 17 amino acids. CDR3 sequence: CASSRSLTGALPYGYTF. The CDR3, as DNA: TGTGCCAGCAGTCGGAGCCTGACAGGGGCCCTCCCCTATGGCTACACCTTC.

V gene TRBV7-9 combines with J gene TRBJ2-1; TRBD2 is a possible D gene (5 bases). The CDR3 has 16 residues. Trimming took off 4 bases at V and 4 bases at J, with 17 bases between the two ends. Germline CDR1 and CDR2: SEHNR and FQNEAQ (reference sequence). The CDR3, as DNA: TGTGCCAGCAGCTCTCCAGAGGGTCCGGGATACAATGAGCAGTTCTTC. Amino acid sequence: CASSSPEGPGYNEQFF.

J is TRBJ2-7 and V is TRBV19; D assignment may be TRBD1 or TRBD2 (5 bases each). V was cut by 5 bases and J by 0 bases, with 11 bases left in between. This CDR3 region has 14 residues. The V gene's germline CDR1 is LNHDA and CDR2 SQIVND (reference sequence). DNA of the CDR3: TGTGCCAGTAGTTCCGGGACGGCCTCCTACGAGCAGTACTTC. The encoded protein is CASSSGTASYEQYF.

The chain carries TRBV28 and TRBJ2-1; TRBD2 matches 8 bases. The CDR3 sequence is 15 residues long. V gave up 3 bases and J gave up 1 base; unmatched junction bases: 2. Per germline, CDR1 MDHEN and CDR2 SYDVKM. The DNA for the CDR3 is TGTGCCAGCAGTTTGGCGGGAGGATCCTACAATGAGCAGTTCTTC. Translating it yields CASSLAGGSYNEQFF.

CDR3 sequence (DNA): TGCAGCGTTGAAGATTTCGGGACAGGGGCTAGCCCCTACGAGCAGTACTTC. This sequence encodes CSVEDFGTGASPYEQYF. The chain joins TRBV29-1 to TRBJ2-7, with 10 positions matching TRBD1. V shed 0 bases, J shed 2 bases, and the junction held 10 bases outside the gene matches. The length of the CDR3 is 17 residues. Looked up from germline, CDR1 is SQVTM and CDR2 is ANQGSEA.